Listed here are 27 T cell receptor beta chains from one sample, sequenced in a study of CD4+ T cells in melanoma. Sequencing used immunoSEQ multiplex PCR; TCRdb keeps in-frame clones, though not all of them. The repertoire holds around 100,000 clones, with roughly 90% as singletons. Sequenced material: peripheral blood. These receptors all stem from a human donor with melanoma.

The gene calls are TRBV4-3 and TRBJ2-7, with unresolved D. Germline loops: CDR1 LGHNA, CDR2 YSLEER. CDR3 length: 13 residues. Trimming took 4 bases from V and 5 from J, leaving 12 bases between them. The CDR3 sequence: CASSPNQLDEQYF. In DNA form, the CDR3 reads TGCGCCAGCAGCCCCAACCAACTCGACGAGCAGTACTTC.

This clone was found once. The chain joins TRBV7-6 to TRBJ2-7; the D gene is possibly TRBD1 (5 bases). This CDR3 comprises 15 residues. Between the trimmed V and J ends, which lost 5 bases and 3 bases, there was a span of 17 bases. From germline, CDR1 is SGHVS and CDR2 FNYEAQ. The CDR3 nucleotides are TGTGCCAGCAGCCAAAAGACAGCCGGAAACTACGAGCAGTACTTC. Amino acid sequence: CASSQKTAGNYEQYF.

The chain uses TRBV4-3 and TRBJ2-7, with D maybe TRBD2 (6 bases). The CDR3 has 15 amino acids. V was pared by 1 base and J by 0 bases, with 10 bases between. Germline V lookup: CDR1 LGHNA, CDR2 YSLEER. CDR3 residues: CASSQARGISYEQYF. CDR3 in DNA: TGCGCCAGCAGCCAAGCGCGGGGTATCTCCTACGAGCAGTACTTC.

This chain connects TRBV9 to TRBJ1-3; D remains unclear. The CDR3 consists of 15 residues. V lost 0 bases and J lost 3, with 10 bases in between. Germline V lookup: CDR1 SGDLS, CDR2 YYNGEE. This chain's CDR3 is CASSVGGTIGNTIYF. CDR3 DNA sequence: TGTGCCAGCAGCGTAGGTGGAACAATTGGAAACACCATATATTTT.

This sequence joins TRBV5-8 and TRBJ2-6; D is undetermined. Per germline, CDR1 SGHTS and CDR2 YDEGEE. The CDR3 runs to 14 residues. V gave up 4 bases and J gave up 3 bases, with 8 bases separating them. CDR3 region: CASSSSRGANVLTF. CDR3 in DNA: TGTGCCAGCAGCAGCTCTCGTGGGGCCAACGTCCTGACTTTC. Full variable domain (outside the CDR3, taken from reference TRBV5-8 and TRBJ2-6): EAGVTQSPTHLIKTRGQQATLRCSPISGHTSVYWYQQALGLGLQFLLWYDEGEERNRGNFPPRFSGRQFPNYSSELNVNALELEDSALYLCASSSSRGANVLTFGAGSRLTVL.

The gene calls are TRBV7-3 and TRBJ2-7; TRBD2 is a possible D gene (6 bases). CDR3 size: 11 residues. V lost 5 bases to trimming and J lost 7 bases, with 9 bases between them. From germline, CDR1 is SGHTA and CDR2 FQGTGA. Here the CDR3 reads CASSNGGEQYF. CDR3 in DNA: TGTGCCAGCAGCAACGGAGGGGAGCAGTACTTC.

The rearrangement uses TRBV19 and TRBJ2-3, with D perhaps TRBD2 (5 bases). Germline V gene data show CDR1 as LNHDA and CDR2 as SQIVND (reference sequence). The CDR3 is 15 residues long. Trimming removed 6 bases from V and 1 base from J, with 14 bases in between. CDR3 nucleotides: TGTGCCAGTAGGGGAGCGCATACCCGCACAGATACGCAGTATTTT. Protein sequence: CASRGAHTRTDTQYF.

The CDR3 region is CASSVDPGPATNEKLFF. The DNA of the CDR3 is TGTGCCAGCAGCGTAGACCCGGGGCCAGCAACTAATGAAAAACTGTTTTTT. This chain uses TRBV9 with TRBJ1-4, with D possibly TRBD1 on 5 matching bases. Germline V CDR1 and CDR2: SGDLS, YYNGEE. Trimming shortened V by 0 bases and J by 0 bases, and 12 bases separated the two germline ends. There are 17 residues in the CDR3.

This chain uses TRBV21-1 with TRBJ1-5. TRBV21-1 is marked as a pseudogene. CDR3 length equals 14 residues. Here the CDR3 reads CASSKLPDARPQHF. The CDR3 region has the DNA TGTGCCAGCAGCAAACTACCGGACGCAAGGCCCCAGCATTTT.

The chain joins TRBV27 to TRBJ2-3; 9 bases line up with TRBD2. Germline-derived CDR1 and CDR2 are MNHEY and SMNVEV (reference sequence). The V and J ends lost 8 bases and 0 bases, in that order; junction bases with no gene match: 18. The CDR3 runs to 19 residues. The chain's CDR3 is CASGPTWLAGRRSTDTQYF. CDR3 sequence (DNA): TGTGCCAGCGGCCCCACATGGCTAGCGGGAAGGAGGAGCACAGATACGCAGTATTTT.

The chain recombines TRBV7-2 with TRBJ2-7, with 9 bases matching TRBD2. Trimming took 1 base from V and 3 from J; bases not matched to a gene: 4. This CDR3 is built from 15 residues. Germline loops: CDR1 SGHTA, CDR2 FQGNSA. The CDR3 protein is CASSLDLAGSYEQYF. In DNA, the CDR3 is TGTGCCAGCAGCTTAGACCTAGCGGGGAGCTACGAGCAGTACTTC.

This clone was recorded only once. The V gene is TRBV14, the J gene TRBJ2-6; unclear D gene. V lost 4 bases and J lost 1, with 8 bases in between. The CDR3 contains 15 residues. Germline V CDR1 and CDR2: SGHDN, FVKESK. CDR3 nucleotide sequence: TGTGCCAGCAGCCCGCTAATGTCTGGGGCCAACGTCCTGACTTTC. This codes for CASSPLMSGANVLTF.

The CDR3 DNA reads TGTGCCAGTAGTATCGTGGGGAGAGGCCAAAACATTCAGTACTTC. It codes for CASSIVGRGQNIQYF. The genes are TRBV19 and TRBJ2-4; a possible D gene is TRBD2 (5 bases). Per germline, CDR1 LNHDA and CDR2 SQIVND (reference sequence). Trimming took off 3 bases at V and 5 bases at J, with 14 bases between the two ends. This CDR3 is built from 15 residues.

The chain employs TRBV2 and TRBJ1-1; D call uncertain. Trimming shortened V by 1 base and J by 6 bases, and 6 bases separated the two germline ends. Germline V lookup: CDR1 SNHLY, CDR2 FYNNEI. This CDR3 has 12 residues. This CDR3 reads CASSEGGAEAFF. Here the CDR3 DNA reads TGTGCCAGCAGTGAAGGTGGGGCTGAAGCTTTCTTT.

The chain's CDR3 is CASSLRLEETQYF. The CDR3 DNA follows: TGTGCCAGCAGTTTACGGTTAGAAGAGACCCAGTACTTC. This chain connects TRBV28 to TRBJ2-5; D is unresolved. The CDR3 totals 13 residues. Germline lookup yields CDR1 MDHEN and CDR2 SYDVKM. V lost 2 bases and J 3 bases, leaving 7 bases between the germline ends. Based on the CDR3 plus reference TRBV28 and TRBJ2-5, the full variable domain is DVKVTQSSRYLVKRTGEKVFLECVQDMDHENMFWYRQDPGLGLRLIYFSYDVKMKEKGDIPEGYSVSREKKERFSLILESASTNQTSMYLCASSLRLEETQYFGPGTRLLVL.

The V gene is TRBV18, the J gene TRBJ1-1, with TRBD1 as a possible D gene (6 bases). CDR1 is KGHSH and CDR2 is LQKENI in the germline V gene. Trimming pared 5 bases from V and 6 bases from J, leaving 16 bases between. The CDR3 loop spans 14 amino acids. CDR3 region: CASSTNREVSEAFF. The CDR3 DNA is TGTGCCAGCTCAACAAACAGGGAGGTCTCTGAAGCTTTCTTT.

V gene TRBV27 combines with J gene TRBJ1-2; D ambiguous. The V gene's germline CDR1 is MNHEY and CDR2 SMNVEV (reference sequence). This CDR3 is built from 13 residues. V was trimmed by 3 bases and J by 2 bases, leaving 7 bases between them. The CDR3 is CASSFADNYGYTF. The CDR3 nucleotides read TGTGCCAGCAGTTTCGCAGACAACTATGGCTACACCTTC.

V is TRBV5-1 and J is TRBJ1-6; perhaps TRBD1 as D (6 bases). The CDR3 spans 17 residues. V was pared by 5 bases and J by 6 bases, with 21 bases between. Germline CDR1 is SGHRS and CDR2 is YFSETQ. CDR3 loop: CASRSEGGGAGNSPLHF. In DNA form, the CDR3 reads TGCGCCAGCAGATCCGAGGGAGGGGGGGCCGGTAATTCACCCCTCCACTTT.

V usage is TRBV7-3 and J usage is TRBJ1-1; D is perhaps TRBD1 (5 bases). V was cut by 5 bases and J by 11 bases, with 12 bases left in between. CDR3 length equals 11 residues. CDR1 is SGHTA, CDR2 FQGTGA, per germline. The chain's CDR3 is CASSQQAGAFF. CDR3 in DNA: TGTGCCAGCAGCCAACAGGCCGGGGCTTTCTTT. The variable domain in full, with the rest retrieved from reference TRBV7-3 and TRBJ1-1, is GAGVSQTPSNKVTEKGKYVELRCDPISGHTALYWYRQSLGQGPEFLIYFQGTGAADDSGLPNDRFFAVRPEGSVSTLKIQRTERGDSAVYLCASSQQAGAFFGQGTRLTVV.

The genes are TRBV7-9 and TRBJ2-4; maybe TRBD1 (5 bases). CDR3 length equals 15 residues. With 1 base removed from V and 4 bases from J, the gap between germline ends came to 11 bases. The germline gives CDR1 SEHNR, CDR2 FQNEAQ (reference sequence). The CDR3 DNA reads as TGTGCCAGCAGCTTAGGCCAGGGTCTGAAAAACATTCAGTACTTC. Protein: CASSLGQGLKNIQYF.

The chain uses TRBV6-1 and TRBJ1-3, with D perhaps matching TRBD1 (5 bases). CDR1 is MNHNS and CDR2 is SASEGT in the germline V gene. The V gene lost 6 bases and the J gene lost 11 bases, with 17 bases spanning the gap. This CDR3 is 13 amino acids long. The DNA for the CDR3 is TGTGCCAGCAGGACAGAGGAACCTTCTGCCATATATTTT. Translating it yields CASRTEEPSAIYF.

The chain links TRBV5-5 to TRBJ1-4, with D unclear. V was shortened by 5 bases and J by 2 bases, with 13 bases between the two germline ends. The CDR3 has 15 amino acids. Germline V gene data show CDR1 as SGHKS and CDR2 as YYEKEE (reference sequence). The CDR3 sequence is CASSFTGRTNEKLFF. In DNA, the CDR3 is TGTGCCAGCAGTTTTACCGGGCGGACTAATGAAAAACTGTTTTTT.

The CDR3 loop reads CASTTREPWDTQYF. CDR3 bases: TGTGCCAGCACAACTAGAGAACCCTGGGATACGCAGTATTTT. The rearrangement uses TRBV14 and TRBJ2-3, with D possibly being TRBD2 (5 bases). V was shortened by 7 bases and J by 6 bases, with 17 bases between the two germline ends. CDR3 length: 14 residues. The germline V gene encodes CDR1 SGHDN and CDR2 FVKESK.

V is TRBV7-6 and J is TRBJ1-5; D possibly corresponds to TRBD1 (5 bases). The CDR3 runs to 17 residues. Germline V gives CDR1 SGHVS, CDR2 FNYEAQ. V was shortened by 5 bases and J by 0 bases, with 17 bases between the two germline ends. CDR3 nucleotide sequence: TGTGCCAGCAGCCCGGGGCAGGTCGCTAATAGCAATCAGCCCCAGCATTTT. It translates to CASSPGQVANSNQPQHF.

The chain joins TRBV7-8 to TRBJ2-7; D gene unclear. This CDR3 is 13 amino acids long. The V end was cut by 5 bases, the J end by 0 bases, with 8 bases between. CDR1 is SGHVS and CDR2 is FQNEAQ in the germline V gene. This CDR3 reads CASSASNSYEQYF. DNA of the CDR3: TGTGCCAGCAGCGCCAGCAACTCCTACGAGCAGTACTTC.

CDR3 residues: CASTSWDAGELFF. The CDR3 coding sequence is TGTGCCAGCACTAGTTGGGATGCCGGGGAGCTGTTTTTT. The chain couples TRBV5-6 to TRBJ2-2; D ambiguous. CDR3 length: 13 amino acids. Germline-derived CDR1 and CDR2 are SGHDT and YYEEEE. Trimming pared 6 bases from V and 6 bases from J, leaving 12 bases between.

This chain connects TRBV23-1 to TRBJ1-2; 7 bases are a match to TRBD1. TRBV23-1 is placed among ORFs of uncertain function. The CDR3 loop spans 17 amino acids. Germline trimming cut 6 bases from V and 4 bases from J; bases unmatched to any gene: 17. The CDR3 is CASRLDETGLLSYGYTF. CDR3 DNA sequence: TGCGCCAGCAGACTCGACGAGACAGGGCTTCTTAGCTATGGCTACACCTTC.